Listed below are T cell receptor beta chains from one sample, sequenced in a study of cytomegalovirus exposure and HLA in healthy donors. The assay was immunoSEQ multiplex PCR, and TCRdb's table has in-frame clones only and misses some. The sample includes under 150,000 clones, around 80% seen only once; the top ten take nearly 9.5%. Sequenced: PBMCs. These receptors all stem from a woman aged 50 to 60 in good health and CMV-seropositive. Both conserved end residues are part of each CDR3. D genes are given only for firm matches. Size is omitted from some rows. Given values are once, few, many or a class for expanded clones.

.,TRBV18,TRBJ2-7,.,CASSLIEGYEQYF,TGTGCCAGCTCTCTCATCGAGGGCTACGAGCAGTACTTC
many,TRBV12-5,TRBJ1-2,.,CASGLAGWNYGYTF,TGTGCTAGTGGTTTGGCAGGCTGGAACTATGGCTACACCTTC
.,TRBV2,TRBJ2-1,.,CASTLERPNEQFF,TGTGCCAGCACCCTGGAGCGGCCCAATGAGCAGTTCTTC
few,TRBV7-2,TRBJ2-1,TRBD2,CASRATSGSGIEQFF,TGTGCCAGCAGGGCAACTAGCGGGAGCGGAATTGAGCAGTTCTTC
.,TRBV19,TRBJ2-5,TRBD1,CASSRDRAGETQYF,TGTGCCAGTAGTAGAGACAGGGCTGGAGAGACCCAGTACTTC
few,TRBV29-1,TRBJ2-2,.,CSVPGKNTGELFF,TGCAGCGTGCCAGGGAAGAACACCGGGGAGCTGTTTTTT
.,TRBV5-5,TRBJ2-6,TRBD1,CASSRDRSLSGANVLTF,TGTGCCAGCAGCCGGGACAGGAGCCTCTCTGGGGCCAACGTCCTGACTTTC
.,TRBV14,TRBJ2-5,TRBD2,CASSQESGGYETQYF,TGTGCCAGCAGCCAAGAGAGCGGGGGTTACGAGACCCAGTACTTC
.,TRBV7-3,TRBJ1-1,.,CASSSQGTAGGHTEAFF,TGTGCCAGCAGCTCCCAAGGTACGGCAGGAGGCCACACTGAAGCTTTCTTT
.,TRBV2,TRBJ1-6,.,CASSGGSGSPLHF,TGTGCCAGCAGTGGAGGGTCGGGTTCACCCCTCCACTTT
.,TRBV6-5,TRBJ1-1,.,CASSYSLRWAEAFF,TGTGCCAGCAGTTACTCGCTGAGGTGGGCTGAAGCTTTCTTT
.,TRBV9,TRBJ2-3,.,CASSVSPGSKTDTQYF,TGTGCCAGCAGCGTATCTCCCGGGTCCAAAACAGATACGCAGTATTTT
once,TRBV7-8,TRBJ2-7,TRBD2,CASSTPGRLAGSSYEQYF,TGTGCCAGCAGCACCCCGGGGAGGCTAGCGGGCAGCTCCTACGAGCAGTACTTC
.,TRBV4-3,TRBJ2-7,.,CASSQEGRGGEQYF,TGCGCCAGCAGCCAAGAGGGACGGGGAGGCGAGCAGTACTTC
once,TRBV21-1,TRBJ2-7,.,CASSKDGTGCYEQYF,TGTGCCAGCAGCAAAGATGGGACAGGGTGCTACGAGCAGTACTTC
.,TRBV5-1,TRBJ2-1,.,CASSLQVRDYSYNEQFF,TGCGCCAGCAGCTTGCAAGTTCGCGACTACTCCTACAATGAGCAGTTCTTC
.,TRBV15,TRBJ1-2,.,CATSRDRGGGVVYGYTF,TGTGCCACCAGCAGAGATCGAGGAGGGGGGGTCGTCTATGGCTACACCTTC
.,TRBV29-1,TRBJ1-1,.,CSVAGQQNTEAFF,TGCAGCGTTGCTGGACAACAGAACACTGAAGCTTTCTTT
few,TRBV7-8,TRBJ1-4,.,CASSLGQTNEKLFF,TGTGCCAGCAGCTTAGGACAGACAAATGAAAAACTGTTTTTT
.,TRBV28,TRBJ1-1,TRBD1,CASSPQGWRNTEAFF,TGTGCCAGCAGTCCACAGGGGTGGAGGAACACTGAAGCTTTCTTT
.,TRBV29-1,TRBJ2-1,.,CSVPLGHLPNEQFF,TGCAGCGTTCCCCTGGGCCACCTCCCCAATGAGCAGTTCTTC
.,TRBV5-6,TRBJ1-4,.,CASSSTTGIYEKLFF,TGTGCCAGCAGCTCAACCACCGGGATCTATGAAAAACTGTTTTTT
.,TRBV6-5,TRBJ1-4,.,CASRDLASGEKLFF,TGTGCCAGCCGAGACTTGGCCTCCGGAGAAAAACTGTTTTTT
.,TRBV6-1,TRBJ1-3,.,CASSEAVRSSGNTIYF,TGTGCCAGCAGTGAAGCAGTGCGAAGCTCTGGAAACACCATATATTTT
.,TRBV7-3,TRBJ2-3,.,CASSSGLSTDTQYF,TGTGCCAGCAGCTCAGGACTATCCACAGATACGCAGTATTTT
.,TRBV29-1,TRBJ2-7,TRBD2,CSVEIGVTSGSRWSYEQYF,TGCAGCGTTGAAATTGGTGTTACTAGCGGGAGTCGGTGGTCCTACGAGCAGTACTTC
.,TRBV29-1,TRBJ2-7,.,CSVGDSLTYEQYF,TGCAGCGTTGGGGACTCGCTTACCTACGAGCAGTACTTC
.,TRBV6-5,TRBJ1-2,TRBD1,CASSYSAEDREYGYTF,TGTGCCAGCAGTTACTCGGCAGAGGACAGGGAGTATGGCTACACCTTC
.,TRBV7-9,TRBJ1-1,TRBD1,CASSHTGGLNTEAFF,TGTGCCAGCAGCCACACAGGGGGCTTGAACACTGAAGCTTTCTTT
.,TRBV7-2,TRBJ1-4,TRBD1,CASSSGQGREKLFF,TGTGCCAGCAGCTCCGGACAGGGGCGTGAAAAACTGTTTTTT
.,TRBV7-9,TRBJ2-1,TRBD1,CASSLRGQPTNEQFF,TGTGCCAGCAGCTTAAGGGGACAGCCTACCAATGAGCAGTTCTTC
.,TRBV30,TRBJ2-1,.,CAWSWFGRSYNEQFF,TGTGCCTGGAGTTGGTTCGGTCGCTCCTACAATGAGCAGTTCTTC
.,TRBV18,TRBJ1-6,TRBD1,CASSGTRGSSYNSPLHF,TGTGCCAGCTCAGGTACCAGGGGGAGCTCCTATAATTCACCCCTCCACTTT
many,TRBV7-2,TRBJ2-1,.,CASSPRTVSSYNEQFF,TGTGCCAGCAGCCCACGGACAGTGTCCTCCTACAATGAGCAGTTCTTC
.,TRBV30,TRBJ2-2,TRBD2,CAWSPFAGAGELFF,TGTGCCTGGAGTCCTTTCGCGGGAGCGGGGGAGCTGTTTTTT
few,TRBV18,TRBJ2-7,TRBD1,CASSPRTGEYGEQYF,TGTGCCAGCTCACCGCGGACAGGGGAGTATGGCGAGCAGTACTTC
once,TRBV7-6,TRBJ2-5,TRBD1,CASSSGQGAWETQYF,TGTGCCAGCAGCTCCGGACAGGGGGCTTGGGAGACCCAGTACTTC
.,TRBV10-3,TRBJ2-3,.,CATRDAGGGTDTQYF,TGTGCCACCAGGGATGCCGGAGGAGGCACAGATACGCAGTATTTT
.,TRBV13,TRBJ2-1,.,CASSLNGVEQFF,TGTGCCAGCAGCTTAAACGGGGTTGAGCAGTTCTTC
few,TRBV5-4,TRBJ1-2,TRBD1,CASSLGQADYGYTF,TGTGCCAGCAGCTTAGGACAGGCGGACTATGGCTACACCTTC
.,TRBV29-1,TRBJ1-2,.,CSVWQGYTF,TGCAGCGTTTGGCAGGGCTACACCTTC
.,TRBV6-6,TRBJ2-7,TRBD2,CASSYSGRPYEQYF,TGTGCCAGCAGTTACAGCGGGAGGCCCTACGAGCAGTACTTC
few,TRBV30,TRBJ1-5,.,CAWSRGMNQPQHF,TGTGCCTGGAGTCGGGGGATGAATCAGCCCCAGCATTTT
.,TRBV4-1,TRBJ2-3,TRBD1,CASSDRGRDTQYF,TGCGCCAGCAGCGACAGGGGTCGGGATACGCAGTATTTT
.,TRBV5-6,TRBJ2-7,TRBD2,CASRVLAGGRHEQYF,TGTGCCAGCAGGGTACTAGCGGGGGGCCGACACGAGCAGTACTTC
.,TRBV6-1,TRBJ2-2,TRBD1,CAGNRGSNGELFF,TGTGCCGGTAACAGGGGGAGTAACGGGGAGCTGTTTTTT
.,TRBV7-2,TRBJ2-7,.,CASSPRGPREQYF,TGTGCCAGCAGCCCAAGGGGCCCTCGCGAGCAGTACTTC
.,TRBV7-6,TRBJ1-5,TRBD1,CASAPGTGNQPQHF,TGTGCCAGCGCACCCGGGACAGGGAATCAGCCCCAGCATTTT
.,TRBV11-2,TRBJ1-1,.,CASSQQYTEAFF,TGTGCCAGCAGCCAACAGTACACTGAAGCTTTCTTT
.,TRBV5-6,TRBJ1-2,TRBD1,CASSFPGQGNYGYTF,TGTGCCAGCAGCTTCCCGGGACAGGGTAATTATGGCTACACCTTC
.,TRBV5-1,TRBJ2-2,TRBD2,CASRLAGVNTGELFF,TGCGCCAGCCGCCTAGCGGGAGTGAACACCGGGGAGCTGTTTTTT
once,TRBV30,TRBJ2-3,.,CAWAAPLWGGLPDTQYF,.
few,TRBV7-6,TRBJ1-3,.,CASSLGVGNTIYF,TGTGCCAGCAGCTTAGGCGTAGGAAACACCATATATTTT
.,TRBV27,TRBJ2-7,.,CASSWATSYEQYF,TGTGCCAGCAGTTGGGCCACGTCCTACGAGCAGTACTTC